This record looks at one TCR beta chain sequence and its context. Profiled with immunoSEQ multiplex PCR; TCRdb holds only in-frame clones, not every one. The data show about 280,000 clones, roughly 88% seen once. The V gene end was trimmed by 3 bases and the J gene end by 2 bases; junction bases not matched to a gene: 5. The CDR3 totals 15 residues. Germline CDR1 reads SGHNT; CDR2 reads YYREEE (reference sequence). This specimen belongs to a study of blood T cell repertoires in COVID-19. The chain employs TRBV5-4 and TRBJ1-1, with TRBD1 identical over 9 bases. This receptor was obtained from a woman aged 25 to 39 who had recovered from COVID-19. Sequencing input: PBMCs or T cells enriched from blood (not recorded which). The CDR3: CASSSPGQGNTEAFF. For the CDR3, the DNA is TGTGCCAGCAGCTCGCCGGGACAGGGAAACACTGAAGCTTTCTTT.